The 28 T cell receptor beta chains below come from one sample, sequenced in a study of blood T cell repertoires in COVID-19. Data came from immunoSEQ multiplex PCR; TCRdb stores just in-frame clones and leaves some out. The repertoire includes 200,000 to 250,000 clones, roughly 75% of them detected once, and less than 6% sits in the top ten. The sample taken for sequencing was peripheral blood. The receptors were sampled from a woman in her sixties or seventies with acute or convalescent COVID-19.

This clone was seen a handful of times. The chain employs TRBV7-6 and TRBJ2-1, with 7 bases aligning to TRBD1. This CDR3 is 17 amino acids long. Germline lookup yields CDR1 SGHVS and CDR2 FNYEAQ. V lost 5 bases to trimming and J lost 4 bases; unmatched junction nucleotides: 14. The CDR3 here is CASSPWTRGLTYNEQFF. The CDR3 coding sequence is TGTGCCAGCAGCCCTTGGACAAGGGGGCTGACGTACAATGAGCAGTTCTTC.

The CDR3 region is CASGELAGDLDTQYF. The CDR3 DNA reads TGTGCCAGCGGAGAACTAGCGGGAGATCTGGATACGCAGTATTTT. The chain carries TRBV3-1 (or the pseudogene TRBV3-2) and TRBJ2-3; 11 bases are a match to TRBD2. Trimming took 8 bases from V and 6 from J; bases not matched to a gene: 10. The CDR3 extends over 15 amino acids. Per the germline V gene, CDR1 is LGHDT and CDR2 is YNNKEL (reference sequence).

The chain is built from TRBV19 and TRBJ2-1; 13 bases fit TRBD2. Germline CDR1 reads LNHDA; CDR2 reads SQIVND (reference sequence). The CDR3 covers 16 residues. V was clipped by 1 base and J by 8 bases; unmatched bases: 5. CDR3 sequence: CASSIGGTSGMYEQFF. The CDR3 DNA reads TGTGCCAGTAGTATAGGGGGGACTAGCGGGATGTATGAGCAGTTCTTC.

V gene TRBV5-1 combines with J gene TRBJ1-1; the match to TRBD1 covers 7 bases. The CDR3 sequence is 15 residues long. In germline, CDR1 is SGHRS, CDR2 YFSETQ. Unmatched junction bases numbered 7, after V lost 4 bases and J lost 1 base. CDR3 sequence (DNA): TGCGCCAGCAGCCGGGGACAGCAGAGGAACACTGAAGCTTTCTTT. This gives the protein CASSRGQQRNTEAFF. The full variable domain, completed using reference TRBV5-1 and TRBJ1-1, is KAGVTQTPRYLIKTRGQQVTLSCSPISGHRSVSWYQQTPGQGLQFLFEYFSETQRNKGNFPGRFSGRQFSNSRSEMNVSTLELGDSALYLCASSRGQQRNTEAFFGQGTRLTVV.

The V and J genes are TRBV5-4 and TRBJ1-6, with a weak D call TRBD1 (5 bases). CDR3 length equals 16 residues. CDR1 SGHNT and CDR2 YYREEE come from the germline V gene (reference sequence). With 4 bases removed from V and 1 base from J, the gap between germline ends came to 12 bases. This CDR3 is CASSPDGGSYNSPLHF. CDR3 coding DNA: TGTGCCAGCAGCCCGGACGGGGGTTCCTATAATTCACCCCTCCACTTT.

The chain uses TRBV5-1 and TRBJ1-6; 7 positions agree with TRBD1. V was pared by 0 bases and J by 6 bases, with 9 bases of the junction left unmatched. This CDR3 contains 17 residues. Germline V gene data show CDR1 as SGHRS and CDR2 as YFSETQ. CDR3 amino acids: CASSLGDRAKTNSPLHF. The DNA for the CDR3 is TGCGCCAGCAGCTTGGGCGACAGGGCTAAGACTAATTCACCCCTCCACTTT.

The gene calls are TRBV15 and TRBJ1-5; a weak D match, TRBD1 (5 bases). The germline V gene encodes CDR1 LNHNV and CDR2 YYDKDF (reference sequence). This CDR3 has 15 residues. V lost 5 bases, J lost 3 bases, and 14 bases lay in between. CDR3 coding DNA: TGTGCCACCAGCCCCCGGCAGGGACTCAATCAGCCCCAGCATTTT. It translates to CATSPRQGLNQPQHF.

This clone was found once. J is TRBJ2-5 and V is TRBV29-1; a possible D gene is TRBD1 (5 bases). Per germline, CDR1 SQVTM and CDR2 ANQGSEA. CDR3 size: 12 residues. Trimming left V 5 bases short and J 5 bases short, with 12 bases between. The CDR3 loop reads CSVQSGPETQYF. As DNA, the CDR3 is TGCAGCGTTCAGTCAGGGCCCGAGACCCAGTACTTC.

This chain uses TRBV9 with TRBJ1-2; D call uncertain. Germline-derived CDR1 and CDR2 are SGDLS and YYNGEE. This CDR3 is 13 amino acids long. V lost 0 bases and J lost 6, with 9 bases in between. The CDR3 DNA reads as TGTGCCAGCAGCGTAGGCCAGGTCCATGGCTACACCTTC. Residues: CASSVGQVHGYTF. Using reference TRBV9 and TRBJ1-2 for the parts outside the CDR3, the full variable domain is DSGVTQTPKHLITATGQRVTLRCSPRSGDLSVYWYQQSLDQGLQFLIQYYNGEERAKGNILERFSAQQFPDLHSELNLSSLELGDSALYFCASSVGQVHGYTFGSGTRLTVV.

J is TRBJ2-1 and V is TRBV6-6; D is unresolved. The CDR3 has 13 amino acids. Trimming pared 6 bases from V and 3 bases from J, leaving 9 bases between. Per germline, CDR1 MNHNY and CDR2 SVGAGI (reference sequence). CDR3 region: CASRSGNYNEQFF. The CDR3 DNA reads TGTGCCAGCAGATCAGGAAACTACAATGAGCAGTTCTTC.

A single count supports this clone. The rearrangement links TRBV19 to TRBJ2-7; 8 bases are a match to TRBD2. V shed 0 bases, J shed 1 base, and the junction held 8 bases outside the gene matches. Germline-derived CDR1 and CDR2 are LNHDA and SQIVND (reference sequence). The CDR3 length is 17 residues. The CDR3 nucleotides are TGTGCCAGTAGTATAGATAATTCCGGGAGGGCTTCCTACGAGCAGTACTTC. Protein product: CASSIDNSGRASYEQYF.

The rearrangement uses TRBV5-1 and TRBJ2-7; 11 bases map to TRBD1. Per the germline V gene, CDR1 is SGHRS and CDR2 is YFSETQ. V shed 2 bases, J shed 3 bases, and the junction held 4 bases outside the gene matches. The CDR3 has 15 residues. This CDR3 is CASSFTGQGVYEQYF. The DNA of the CDR3 is TGCGCCAGCAGCTTCACGGGACAGGGGGTCTACGAGCAGTACTTC.

This chain links TRBV2 with TRBJ1-2; D remains unclear. Trimming took off 5 bases at V and 4 bases at J, with 5 bases between the two ends. CDR1 and CDR2 (germline): SNHLY, FYNNEI. The CDR3 has 11 amino acids. CDR3 in DNA: TGTGCCAGCAGTCCTAGCTATGGCTACACCTTC. Translating gives CASSPSYGYTF.

This clone was seen just once. The V call is TRBV29-1, the J call TRBJ2-3; 7 bases are shared with TRBD1. This CDR3 is built from 14 residues. Germline CDR1 is SQVTM and CDR2 is ANQGSEA. The ends lost 4 bases at V and 1 base at J; junction bases unmatched: 5. The CDR3 DNA follows: TGCAGCGTTGCAGGGCAGGGGGGCACAGATACGCAGTATTTT. Encoded protein: CSVAGQGGTDTQYF.

This chain uses TRBV3-1 (or the pseudogene TRBV3-2) with TRBJ2-3; a weak D match, TRBD2 (6 bases). Trimming removed 4 bases from V and 0 bases from J, with 8 bases in between. CDR3 length: 14 amino acids. Germline V gene sequence: CDR1 LGHDT, CDR2 YNNKEL (reference sequence). CDR3 in amino acids: CASSLRGSTDTQYF. CDR3 nucleotide sequence: TGTGCCAGCAGCCTGCGGGGAAGCACAGATACGCAGTATTTT.

V gene TRBV19 combines with J gene TRBJ1-4; 8 positions match TRBD1. The J segment lost 0 bases and the V segment lost 7 bases, leaving 10 bases of the junction unmatched. The germline gives CDR1 LNHDA, CDR2 SQIVND (reference sequence). CDR3 length equals 17 residues. CDR3 DNA sequence: TGTGCCAGTATGGCCCCGACAGGGGCCGCAACTAATGAAAAACTGTTTTTT. Protein: CASMAPTGAATNEKLFF.

The rearrangement joins TRBV19 to TRBJ1-1; a weak D match, TRBD1 (6 bases). The germline V gene has CDR1 LNHDA and CDR2 SQIVND (reference sequence). V lost 1 base and J lost 2, with 14 bases in between. The CDR3 sequence is 16 residues long. The CDR3 bases are TGTGCCAGTAGTATAGGAGGAGCAGGGGATAACACTGAAGCTTTCTTT. This codes for CASSIGGAGDNTEAFF.

The V gene is TRBV11-2, the J gene TRBJ1-2, with unresolved D. Germline CDR1 is SGHAT and CDR2 is FQNNGV. V lost 0 bases and J lost 5, with 13 bases in between. CDR3 length: 15 amino acids. In nucleotides, the CDR3 is TGTGCCAGCAGCTTAGATACTGACGGCGGGTATGGCTACACCTTC. Translated: CASSLDTDGGYGYTF.

Written as DNA, the CDR3 is TGTGCCAGCAGCTTAATGGGGGAGGGGCGCAATGAGCAGTTCTTC. Translating it yields CASSLMGEGRNEQFF. The J gene is TRBJ2-1, the V gene TRBV11-3; 7 bases are shared with TRBD2. In germline, CDR1 is SGHNT, CDR2 YENEEA. V lost 2 bases and J lost 6; bases outside the gene matches: 7. This CDR3 has 15 amino acids.

This clone was seen a few times. J is TRBJ1-1 and V is TRBV20-1; perhaps TRBD1 as D (5 bases). The CDR3 consists of 12 residues. Per the germline V gene, CDR1 is DFQATT and CDR2 is SNEGSKA (reference sequence). V lost 3 bases to trimming and J lost 5 bases, with 10 bases between them. The CDR3 DNA reads as TGCAGTGCTAGTGTGGGGGGGACTGAAGCTTTCTTT. It is translated as CSASVGGTEAFF.

The chain carries TRBV28 and TRBJ2-7, with 11 nucleotides matching TRBD1. Per germline, CDR1 MDHEN and CDR2 SYDVKM. J was trimmed by 6 bases and V by 4 bases; bases with no gene match: 5. The CDR3 runs 14 residues. The CDR3 reads CASSYRTGGSEQYF. The CDR3 DNA reads as TGTGCCAGCAGTTACCGGACAGGGGGCTCCGAGCAGTACTTC.

V is TRBV2 and J is TRBJ2-7, with TRBD2 matching 12 bases. Germline-derived CDR1 and CDR2 are SNHLY and FYNNEI. The CDR3 sequence is 15 residues long. With 3 bases clipped from V and 4 bases from J, the junction kept 4 bases outside the gene matches. This CDR3 reads CASSESLAGGYEQYF. In nucleotides, the CDR3 is TGTGCCAGCAGTGAGAGCCTAGCGGGAGGGTACGAGCAGTACTTC.

This clone has a single count. This chain connects TRBV5-1 to TRBJ1-1; D gene ambiguous. The V gene's germline CDR1 is SGHRS and CDR2 YFSETQ. The CDR3 contains 12 residues. The V end lost 2 bases, the J end lost 4 bases, and 6 bases lay between the germline ends. The CDR3 DNA sequence: TGCGCCAGCAGCTTAGAGGGCACTGAAGCTTTCTTT. The encoded protein is CASSLEGTEAFF.

CDR3 sequence: CASTPRGFNSPLHF. The CDR3, as DNA: TGTGCCAGTACTCCGCGGGGGTTTAATTCACCCCTCCACTTT. The V call is TRBV19, the J call TRBJ1-6, with D perhaps matching TRBD1 (5 bases). The V end lost 7 bases, the J end lost 6 bases, and 13 bases lay between the germline ends. Germline V gene sequence: CDR1 LNHDA, CDR2 SQIVND (reference sequence). The CDR3 runs to 14 residues.

V usage is TRBV28 and J usage is TRBJ1-2, with D unresolved. The CDR3 runs to 14 residues. CDR1 and CDR2 (germline): MDHEN, SYDVKM. V lost 4 bases, J lost 4 bases, and 13 bases lay in between. The CDR3 protein is CASSSDTRTYGYTF. CDR3 in DNA: TGTGCCAGCAGTTCCGATACCAGAACCTATGGCTACACCTTC.

The chain is built from TRBV19 and TRBJ2-1; 11 nucleotides match TRBD1. This CDR3 has 14 residues. CDR1 LNHDA and CDR2 SQIVND come from the germline V gene (reference sequence). With 2 bases clipped from V and 15 bases from J, the junction kept 9 bases outside the gene matches. CDR3 amino acids: CASSITGQGASRFF. The CDR3 bases are TGTGCCAGTAGTATAACCGGACAGGGGGCGAGCAGGTTCTTC.

The rearrangement uses TRBV28 and TRBJ2-7; 7 bases fit TRBD1. Germline V lookup: CDR1 MDHEN, CDR2 SYDVKM. V was clipped by 2 bases and J by 7 bases; unmatched bases: 11. This CDR3 has 15 residues. The CDR3 reads CASSLNRGQMLEQYF. The DNA of the CDR3 is TGTGCCAGCAGTTTAAATCGGGGACAGATGTTAGAGCAGTACTTC. The entire variable domain, with the rest obtained from reference TRBV28 and TRBJ2-7, is as follows: DVKVTQSSRYLVKRTGEKVFLECVQDMDHENMFWYRQDPGLGLRLIYFSYDVKMKEKGDIPEGYSVSREKKERFSLILESASTNQTSMYLCASSLNRGQMLEQYFGPGTRLTVT.

The chain links TRBV19 to TRBJ1-1; TRBD1 aligns across 9 bases. CDR3 length: 12 residues. Germline CDR1 is LNHDA and CDR2 is SQIVND (reference sequence). The CDR3 is CVTGGRNTEAFF. The CDR3 DNA reads TGTGTTACAGGGGGCAGGAACACTGAAGCTTTCTTT. The full variable domain, rest sourced from reference TRBV19 and TRBJ1-1, is DGGITQSPKYLFRKEGQNVTLSCEQNLNHDAMYWYRQDPGQGLRLIYYSQIVNDFQKGDIAEGYSVSREKKESFPLTVTSAQKNPTAFYLCVTGGRNTEAFFGQGTRLTVV.